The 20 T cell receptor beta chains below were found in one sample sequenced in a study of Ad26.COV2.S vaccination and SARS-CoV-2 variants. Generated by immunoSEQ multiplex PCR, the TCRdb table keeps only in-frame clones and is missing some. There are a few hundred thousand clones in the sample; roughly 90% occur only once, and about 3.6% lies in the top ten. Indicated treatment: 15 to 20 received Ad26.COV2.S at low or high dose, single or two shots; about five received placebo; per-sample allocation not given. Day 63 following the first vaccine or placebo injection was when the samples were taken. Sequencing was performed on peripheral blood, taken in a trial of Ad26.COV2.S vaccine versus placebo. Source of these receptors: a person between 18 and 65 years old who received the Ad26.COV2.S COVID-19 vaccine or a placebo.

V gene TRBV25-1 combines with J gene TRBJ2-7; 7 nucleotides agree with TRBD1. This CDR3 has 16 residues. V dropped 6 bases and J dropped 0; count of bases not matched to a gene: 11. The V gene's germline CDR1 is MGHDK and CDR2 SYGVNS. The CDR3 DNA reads TGTGCCAGCAGCCCTTCAACCGGGACAGTCTCCTACGAGCAGTACTTC. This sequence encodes CASSPSTGTVSYEQYF.

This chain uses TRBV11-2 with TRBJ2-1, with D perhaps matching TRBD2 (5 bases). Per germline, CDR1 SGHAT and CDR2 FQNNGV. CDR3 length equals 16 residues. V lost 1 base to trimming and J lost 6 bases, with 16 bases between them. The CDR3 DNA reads TGTGCCAGCAGCTTAGTTCCTAGCAGGTTGAGCAATGAGCAGTTCTTC. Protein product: CASSLVPSRLSNEQFF.

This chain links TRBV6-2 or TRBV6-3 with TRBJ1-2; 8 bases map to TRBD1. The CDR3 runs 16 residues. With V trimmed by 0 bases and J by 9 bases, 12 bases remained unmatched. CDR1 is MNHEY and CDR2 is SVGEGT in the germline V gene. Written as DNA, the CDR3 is TGTGCCAGCAGTTACTCGACGGGACAGGCGCTTAGGAGCTACACCTTC. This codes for CASSYSTGQALRSYTF.

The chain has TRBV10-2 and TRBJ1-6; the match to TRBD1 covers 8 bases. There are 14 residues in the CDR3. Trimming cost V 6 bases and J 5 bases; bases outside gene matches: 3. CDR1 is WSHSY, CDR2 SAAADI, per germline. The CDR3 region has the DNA TGCGCCAGCAGCGGGACAGGCGATAATTCACCCCTCCACTTT. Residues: CASSGTGDNSPLHF.

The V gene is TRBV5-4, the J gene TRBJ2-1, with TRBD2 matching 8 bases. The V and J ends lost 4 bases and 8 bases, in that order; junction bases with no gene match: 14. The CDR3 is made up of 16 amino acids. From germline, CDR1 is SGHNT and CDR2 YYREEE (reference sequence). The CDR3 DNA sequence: TGTGCCAGCAGCACCGCGGGACTAGTAGCTCTGGATGAGCAGTTCTTC. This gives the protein CASSTAGLVALDEQFF.

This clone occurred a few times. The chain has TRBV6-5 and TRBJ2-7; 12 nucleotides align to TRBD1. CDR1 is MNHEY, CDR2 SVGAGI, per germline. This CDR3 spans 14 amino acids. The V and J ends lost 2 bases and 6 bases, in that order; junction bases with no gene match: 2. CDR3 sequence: CASSYRDRGLEQYF. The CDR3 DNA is TGTGCCAGCAGTTACCGGGACAGGGGGCTCGAGCAGTACTTC.

CDR3 nucleotides: TGTGCCATCAGTGGCTCCAGAGACAGCCTGTACCAAGAGACCCAGTACTTC. The encoded protein is CAISGSRDSLYQETQYF. The V call is TRBV10-3, the J call TRBJ2-5, with D possibly matching TRBD1 (5 bases). The V gene's germline CDR1 is ENHRY and CDR2 SYGVKD. V was clipped by 4 bases and J by 0 bases, with 18 bases between them. The CDR3 totals 17 residues.

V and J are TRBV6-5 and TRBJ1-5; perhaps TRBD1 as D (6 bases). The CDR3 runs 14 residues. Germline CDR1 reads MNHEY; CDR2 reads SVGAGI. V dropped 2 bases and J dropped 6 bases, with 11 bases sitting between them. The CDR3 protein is CASSYRGGTQPQHF. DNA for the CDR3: TGTGCCAGCAGTTACAGGGGGGGTACTCAGCCCCAGCATTTT.

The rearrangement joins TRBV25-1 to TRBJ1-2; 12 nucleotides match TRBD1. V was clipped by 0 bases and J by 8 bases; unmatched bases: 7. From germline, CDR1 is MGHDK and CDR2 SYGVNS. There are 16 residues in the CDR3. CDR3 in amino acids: CASSEYTGTGGEGYTF. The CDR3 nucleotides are TGTGCCAGCAGTGAATATACGGGGACAGGGGGCGAGGGCTACACCTTC.

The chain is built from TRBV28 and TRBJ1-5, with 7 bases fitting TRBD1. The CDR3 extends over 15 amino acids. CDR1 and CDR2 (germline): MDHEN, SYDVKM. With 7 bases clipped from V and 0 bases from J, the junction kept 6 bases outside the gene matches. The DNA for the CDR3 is TGTGCCAGCAAGATACACAGGGGTAGCAATCAGCCCCAGCATTTT. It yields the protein CASKIHRGSNQPQHF.

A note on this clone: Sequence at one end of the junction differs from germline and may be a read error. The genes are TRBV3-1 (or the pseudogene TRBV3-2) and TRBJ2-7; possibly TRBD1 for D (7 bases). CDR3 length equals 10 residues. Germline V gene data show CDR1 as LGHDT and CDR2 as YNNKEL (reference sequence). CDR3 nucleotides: TGTGCCAGCAGCCGGGGCAGGGGGGCTTTC. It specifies CASSRGRGAF.

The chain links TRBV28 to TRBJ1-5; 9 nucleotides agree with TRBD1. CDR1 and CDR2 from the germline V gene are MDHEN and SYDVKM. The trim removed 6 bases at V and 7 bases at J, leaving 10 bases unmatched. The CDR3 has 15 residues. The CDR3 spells CASRPGTGFWQPQHF. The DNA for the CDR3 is TGTGCCAGCAGACCCGGGACAGGGTTCTGGCAGCCCCAGCATTTT.

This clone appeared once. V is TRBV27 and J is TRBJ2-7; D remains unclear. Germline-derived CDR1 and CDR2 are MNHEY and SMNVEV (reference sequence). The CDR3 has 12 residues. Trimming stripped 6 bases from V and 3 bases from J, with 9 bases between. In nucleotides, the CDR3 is TGTGCCAGCAGGGGCAGTCACTACGAGCAGTACTTC. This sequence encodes CASRGSHYEQYF.

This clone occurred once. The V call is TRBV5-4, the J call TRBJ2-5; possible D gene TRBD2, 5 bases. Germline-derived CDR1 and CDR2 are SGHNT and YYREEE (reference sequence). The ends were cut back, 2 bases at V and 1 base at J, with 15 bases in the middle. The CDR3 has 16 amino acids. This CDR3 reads CASSFQGGSFQETQYF. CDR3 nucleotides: TGTGCCAGCAGCTTTCAAGGAGGATCGTTCCAAGAGACCCAGTACTTC. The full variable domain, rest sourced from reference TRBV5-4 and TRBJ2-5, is ETGVTQSPTHLIKTRGQQVTLRCSSQSGHNTVSWYQQALGQGPQFIFQYYREEENGRGNFPPRFSGLQFPNYSSELNVNALELDDSALYLCASSFQGGSFQETQYFGPGTRLLVL.

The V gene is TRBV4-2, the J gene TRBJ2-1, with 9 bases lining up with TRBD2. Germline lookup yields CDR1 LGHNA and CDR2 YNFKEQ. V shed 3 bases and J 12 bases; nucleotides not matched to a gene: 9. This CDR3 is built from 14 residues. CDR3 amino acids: CASSHDTRGGWQFF. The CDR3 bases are TGTGCCAGCAGCCACGACACGCGGGGGGGTTGGCAGTTCTTC.

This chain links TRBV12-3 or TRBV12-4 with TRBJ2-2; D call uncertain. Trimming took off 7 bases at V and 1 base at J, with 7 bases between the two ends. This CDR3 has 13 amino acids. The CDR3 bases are TGTGCCAGCACCCAGAGGAACACCGGGGAGCTGTTTTTT. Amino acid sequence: CASTQRNTGELFF.

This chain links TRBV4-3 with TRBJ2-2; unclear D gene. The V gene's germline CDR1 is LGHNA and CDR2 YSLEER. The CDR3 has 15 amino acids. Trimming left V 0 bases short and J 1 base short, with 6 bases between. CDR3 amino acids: CASSQDPGNTGELFF. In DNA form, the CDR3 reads TGCGCCAGCAGCCAAGATCCCGGGAACACCGGGGAGCTGTTTTTT.

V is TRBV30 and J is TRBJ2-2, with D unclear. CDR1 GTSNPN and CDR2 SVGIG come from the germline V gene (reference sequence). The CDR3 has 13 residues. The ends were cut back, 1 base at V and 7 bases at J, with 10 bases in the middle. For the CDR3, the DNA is TGTGCCTGGAGTGACTTTACCCGCGGGGAGCTGTTTTTT. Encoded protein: CAWSDFTRGELFF. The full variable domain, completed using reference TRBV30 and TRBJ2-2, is SQTIHQWPATLVQPVGSPLSLECTVEGTSNPNLYWYRQAAGRGLQLLFYSVGIGQISSEVPQNLSASRPQDRQFILSSKKLLLSDSGFYLCAWSDFTRGELFFGEGSRLTVL.

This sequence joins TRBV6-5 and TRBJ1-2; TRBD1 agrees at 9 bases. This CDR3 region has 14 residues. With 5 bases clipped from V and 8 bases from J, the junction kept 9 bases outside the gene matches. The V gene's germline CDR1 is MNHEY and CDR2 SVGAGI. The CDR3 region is CASSHRDRAVGYTF. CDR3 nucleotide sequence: TGTGCCAGCAGTCACCGGGACAGGGCGGTCGGCTACACCTTC.

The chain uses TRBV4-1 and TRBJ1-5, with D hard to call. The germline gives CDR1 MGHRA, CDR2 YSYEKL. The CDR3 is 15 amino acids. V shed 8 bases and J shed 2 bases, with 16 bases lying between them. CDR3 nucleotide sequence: TGCGCCAGCTCCTATTCACTGAGGGGCAATCAGCCCCAGCATTTT. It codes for CASSYSLRGNQPQHF.